Given below is one TCR beta chain in context. As yet, its antigen is unknown. cDNA synthesis used the whole RNA isolate, giving expressed TCRB sequences. Some clones are missing from TCRdb's copy, which holds only in-frame ones; the method was immunoSEQ multiplex PCR. The sample shows roughly 250,000 clones, roughly 21% of them seen only once. The CDR3 covers 14 residues. Germline CDR1 and CDR2: SNHLY and FYNNEI. Unmatched junction bases numbered 4, after V lost 4 bases and J lost 9 bases. This entry belongs to a study of beta chain features in type 1 diabetes. Study observations and caveats: The study left unresolved whether HLA type influences TCRB rearrangement. Within each of all four CD4+ subsets, Type 1 diabetes patients had TCRB CDR3s that were moderately but significantly shorter.

The sequence came from a woman aged 40-49 years with type 1 diabetes. Sequencing was done on a sample of naive CD4+ T cells from blood. This chain links TRBV2 with TRBJ2-2; TRBD2 agrees at 11 bases. The CDR3 bases are TGTGCCAGCAGTGGCGGGACTAGCGGTCGGGAGCTGTTTTTT. It is translated as CASSGGTSGRELFF.